This TCR beta chain was obtained from a study of cytomegalovirus exposure and HLA in healthy donors. J gave up 4 bases and V 3 bases, and 11 bases lay outside the gene matches. The germline V gene encodes CDR1 MNHNS and CDR2 SASEGT. The CDR3 is 16 residues long. Every donor was a healthy person donating bone marrow. Study-level results: There was a cluster of highly shared sequence variants that was likely a sequencing artifact. Whilst most TCR sequences proved rare, a subset of public TCRs occurred across many donors.

Primers included in the PCR were 60 Vbeta and 13 Jbeta primers. Original processing methods: Roughly 11 million of the 80 million or so unique TCR beta chains counted in a later analysis were shared. Generated by immunoSEQ multiplex PCR, the TCRdb table keeps only in-frame clones and is missing some. V and J calls and clone size follow that table, whereas D and trimming were derived from the DNA. This sample has about 180,000 clones; around three quarters occur once, and the top ten carry under 0.75%. Details on this clone: The antigen remains unidentified.

The J gene is TRBJ1-2, the V gene TRBV6-1; 7 nucleotides agree with TRBD1. The clonotype was recovered from a middle-aged woman in good health and CMV-seronegative. Source material: PBMCs. CDR3 residues: CASSEASGQAGYGYTF. DNA for the CDR3: TGTGCCAGCAGTGAGGCCTCAGGACAGGCAGGCTATGGCTACACCTTC.